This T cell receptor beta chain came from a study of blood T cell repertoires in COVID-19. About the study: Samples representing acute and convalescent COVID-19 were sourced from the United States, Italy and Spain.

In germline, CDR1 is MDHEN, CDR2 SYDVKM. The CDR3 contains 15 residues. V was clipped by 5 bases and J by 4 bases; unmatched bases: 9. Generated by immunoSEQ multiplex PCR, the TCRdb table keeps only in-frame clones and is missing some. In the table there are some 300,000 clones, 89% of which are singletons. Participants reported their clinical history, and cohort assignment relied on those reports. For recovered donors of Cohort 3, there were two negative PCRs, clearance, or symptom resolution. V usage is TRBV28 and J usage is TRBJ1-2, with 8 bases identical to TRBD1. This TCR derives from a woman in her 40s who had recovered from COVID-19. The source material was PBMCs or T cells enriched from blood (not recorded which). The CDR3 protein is CASSPARGLSYGYTF. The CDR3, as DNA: TGTGCCAGCAGTCCGGCCAGGGGGCTCAGCTATGGCTACACCTTC.